The 14 T cell receptor beta chains below all came from one sample that was sequenced in a study of blood T cells in healthy people across ages. A second PCR, run for about 7 to 12 cycles, used a sample-barcoded 5' primer plus a J-beta primer mix. TCRdb called the 5' RACE reads again in MiXCR, with one record for every CDR3 protein. Among about 1 million distinct CDR3 sequences listed, approximately 25% were seen once. The same data also contributed to another study, on T cells of mothers and their children.

Sample: blood. Receptors originate from a girl between 2 and 10 years old in good health.

This clonotype has a handful of counts. CDR3 in amino acids: CASGLSGTLTYEQYF. The CDR3 DNA is TGTGCTAGTGGTTTGTCCGGGACACTGACCTACGAGCAGTACTTC. J is TRBJ2-7 and V is TRBV12-5, with D maybe TRBD1 (6 bases). Trimming removed 2 bases from V and 2 bases from J, with 13 bases in between. The CDR3 has 15 amino acids. Per germline, CDR1 LGHNT and CDR2 FRNRAP.

V and J are TRBV29-1 and TRBJ2-1, with 8 bases fitting TRBD2. J was trimmed by 10 bases and V by 3 bases; bases with no gene match: 14. Germline lookup yields CDR1 SQVTM and CDR2 ANQGSEA. This CDR3 region has 15 residues. The chain's CDR3 is CSVDFFVGVAGEQFF. CDR3 DNA sequence: TGCAGCGTTGATTTTTTCGTCGGGGTAGCGGGAGAGCAGTTCTTC.

This CDR3 is CASGSLVPYEQYF. CDR3 coding DNA: TGTGCCAGCGGGAGTCTAGTGCCCTACGAGCAGTACTTC. The chain uses TRBV12-3 or TRBV12-4 and TRBJ2-7, with D perhaps TRBD2 (5 bases). The CDR3 runs to 13 residues. The V and J ends lost 8 bases and 2 bases respectively, with 13 bases between them.

The J gene is TRBJ2-5, the V gene TRBV4-3, with unresolved D. Judging by the DNA end, TRBJ2-7 fits better; the J call may be wrong. Germline CDR1 is LGHNA and CDR2 is YSLEER. The CDR3 loop spans 15 amino acids. CDR3 region: CASSQDEDSGYEQYF. In DNA form, the CDR3 reads TGCGCCAGCAGCCAAGATGAGGATTCCGGCTACGAGCAGTACTTC.

In this sample, this clonotype turned up a few times. J is TRBJ2-1 and V is TRBV20-1; D remains unclear. The J call could be wrong; TRBJ2-7 is a better fit for the DNA end. Germline CDR1 reads DFQATT; CDR2 reads SNEGSKA (reference sequence). The CDR3 contains 17 residues. CDR3 DNA: TGCAGTGCTAGAGTTCTCGGGTGGGGTCTAAGCTCCTACGAGCAGTACTTC. Encoded protein: CSARVLGWGLSSYEQYF.

The V call is TRBV29-1, the J call TRBJ1-3; unclear D gene. The germline V gene encodes CDR1 SQVTM and CDR2 ANQGSEA. The CDR3 loop spans 14 amino acids. The V gene lost 4 bases and the J gene lost 5 bases, with 15 bases spanning the gap. CDR3 region: CSVVYEEIRNTIYF. The DNA of the CDR3 is TGCAGCGTTGTGTATGAGGAAATAAGAAACACCATATATTTT.

This clonotype was seen a handful of times. The chain links TRBV5-1 to TRBJ2-4, with TRBD1 identical over 8 bases. This CDR3 contains 19 residues. Trimming removed 4 bases from V and 0 bases from J; junction bases left unmatched: 15. The V gene's germline CDR1 is SGHRS and CDR2 YFSETQ. CDR3 protein: CASSIGRDRTKTAKNIQYF. The CDR3 DNA reads TGCGCCAGCAGCATAGGCCGGGACAGGACCAAAACAGCCAAAAACATTCAGTACTTC.

In its sample, this clonotype was seen a few times. V is TRBV20-1 and J is TRBJ2-3, with a possible D match to TRBD1 (5 bases). CDR1 DFQATT and CDR2 SNEGSKA come from the germline V gene (reference sequence). The CDR3 loop spans 15 amino acids. V was trimmed by 4 bases and J by 4 bases, leaving 18 bases between them. The CDR3 coding sequence is TGCAGTGCTACCCTGACAGCGTTTGACCCAGATACGCAGTATTTT. It encodes CSATLTAFDPDTQYF.

J is TRBJ2-3 and V is TRBV29-1; maybe TRBD2 (5 bases). The V end was cut by 1 base, the J end by 5 bases, with 13 bases between. CDR1 and CDR2 (germline): SQVTM, ANQGSEA. This CDR3 is 14 amino acids long. The CDR3 protein is CSVEGRVGGDTQYF. Written as DNA, the CDR3 is TGCAGCGTTGAAGGGCGGGTAGGAGGAGATACGCAGTATTTT.

Many counts were recorded for this clonotype. The V call is TRBV6-6, the J call TRBJ2-7; D may be TRBD1 or TRBD2 (6 bases each). This CDR3 is 15 amino acids long. V lost 8 bases, J lost 4 bases, and 21 bases lay in between. Looked up from germline, CDR1 is MNHNY and CDR2 is SVGAGI (reference sequence). CDR3: CASWSNLGGQYEQYF. CDR3 DNA: TGTGCCAGCTGGTCCAATCTGGGGGGCCAGTACGAGCAGTACTTC.

This clonotype has just a few counts. Germline is not matched at one junction end, which may reflect a read error. This chain links TRBV3-1 with TRBJ2-1, with a weak D call TRBD2 (6 bases). This CDR3 contains 14 residues. Germline CDR1 reads LGHDT; CDR2 reads YNNKEL (reference sequence). This CDR3 is CASSQGGVYNEQSF. CDR3 coding DNA: TGTGCCAGCAGCCAAGGGGGGGTCTACAATGAGCAGTCCTTC.

The chain carries TRBV5-1 and TRBJ1-4; 10 nucleotides align to TRBD1. The CDR3 runs to 16 residues. CDR1 is SGHRS and CDR2 is YFSETQ in the germline V gene. V lost 4 bases, J lost 5 bases, and 8 bases stayed unmatched. CDR3 nucleotides: TGCGCCAGCAGCGCCGGATGGACAGGGGGAAATGAAAAACTGTTTTTT. Amino acid sequence: CASSAGWTGGNEKLFF. The whole variable domain, filled in from reference TRBV5-1 and TRBJ1-4, reads KAGVTQTPRYLIKTRGQQVTLSCSPISGHRSVSWYQQTPGQGLQFLFEYFSETQRNKGNFPGRFSGRQFSNSRSEMNVSTLELGDSALYLCASSAGWTGGNEKLFFGSGTQLSVL.

The V and J genes are TRBV12-3 or TRBV12-4 and TRBJ1-5; 9 positions agree with TRBD1. CDR3 length: 16 residues. V shed 6 bases, J shed 7 bases, and the junction held 13 bases outside the gene matches. CDR3 coding DNA: TGTGCCAGCAGCCCCCACCCGGACAGGGGAGAACAGCCCCAGCATTTT. Residues: CASSPHPDRGEQPQHF.

This clonotype showed up just a few times. The V gene is TRBV12-3 or TRBV12-4, the J gene TRBJ1-1; no definite D call. Trimming removed 3 bases from V and 1 base from J, with 9 bases in between. CDR3 length equals 14 residues. Written as DNA, the CDR3 is TGTGCCAGCAGTTTCTGGCGGGCGAACACTGAAGCTTTCTTT. The encoded protein is CASSFWRANTEAFF.